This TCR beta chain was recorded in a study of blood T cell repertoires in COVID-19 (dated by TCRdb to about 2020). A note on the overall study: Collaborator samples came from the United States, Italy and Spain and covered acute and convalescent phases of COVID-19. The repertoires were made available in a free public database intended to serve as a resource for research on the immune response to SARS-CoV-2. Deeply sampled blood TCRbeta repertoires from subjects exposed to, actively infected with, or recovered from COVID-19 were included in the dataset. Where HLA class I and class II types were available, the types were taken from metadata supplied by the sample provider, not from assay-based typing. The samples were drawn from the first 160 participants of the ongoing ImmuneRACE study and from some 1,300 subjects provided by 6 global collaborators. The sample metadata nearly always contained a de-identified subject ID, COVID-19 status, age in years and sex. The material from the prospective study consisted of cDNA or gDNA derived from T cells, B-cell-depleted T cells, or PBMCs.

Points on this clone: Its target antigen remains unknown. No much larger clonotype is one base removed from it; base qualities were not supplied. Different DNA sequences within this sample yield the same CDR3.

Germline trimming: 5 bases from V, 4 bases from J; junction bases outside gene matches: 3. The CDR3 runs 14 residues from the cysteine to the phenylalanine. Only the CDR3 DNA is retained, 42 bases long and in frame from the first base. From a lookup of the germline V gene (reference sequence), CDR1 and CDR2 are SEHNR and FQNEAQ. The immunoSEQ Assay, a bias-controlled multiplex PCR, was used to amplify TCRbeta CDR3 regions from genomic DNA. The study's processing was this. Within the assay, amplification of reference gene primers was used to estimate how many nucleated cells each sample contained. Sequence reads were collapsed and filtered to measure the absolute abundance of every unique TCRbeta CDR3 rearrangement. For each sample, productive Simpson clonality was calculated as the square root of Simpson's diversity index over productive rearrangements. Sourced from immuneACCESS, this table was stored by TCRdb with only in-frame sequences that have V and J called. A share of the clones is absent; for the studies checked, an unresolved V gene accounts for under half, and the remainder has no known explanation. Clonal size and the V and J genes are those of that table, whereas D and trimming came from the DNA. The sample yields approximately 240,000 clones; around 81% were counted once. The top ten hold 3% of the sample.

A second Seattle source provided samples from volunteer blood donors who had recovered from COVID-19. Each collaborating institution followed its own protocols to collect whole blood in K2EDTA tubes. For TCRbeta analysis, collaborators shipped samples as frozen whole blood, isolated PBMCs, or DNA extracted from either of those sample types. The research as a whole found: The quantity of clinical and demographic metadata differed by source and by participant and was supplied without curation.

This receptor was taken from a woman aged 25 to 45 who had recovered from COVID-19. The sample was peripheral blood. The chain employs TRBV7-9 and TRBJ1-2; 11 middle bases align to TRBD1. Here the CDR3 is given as CASSLGQGGYGYTF. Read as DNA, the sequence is TGTGCCAGCAGCCTGGGACAGGGGGGCTATGGCTACACCTTC.